This is a list of T cell receptor beta chains from one sample in a study of identical twins. MiXCR, run by TCRdb on the 5' RACE reads, gives a single entry per CDR3 protein. The sample has a few hundred thousand distinct CDR3 sequences; roughly 13% are singletons. Separately, the same data were catalogued under a study of yellow fever vaccine responses in identical twins.

The specimen was memory (CD45RO+) T cells sorted from blood. These receptors all stem from a woman aged 18-35 years in good health. Each CDR3 is given with its conserved first and last residue. Each record gives: J gene, clone size, V gene, CDR3 length, D gene, CDR3 DNA, CDR3 protein. D genes are given only for firm matches. A row's size may be missing; if present it is once, few, many or a size class.

j_call: TRBJ2-1
clone_size: .
v_call: TRBV6-1
cdr3_length: 12
d_call: TRBD2
cdr3_nt: TGTGCCAGCGGGGAAGCGGGATATGAGCAGTTCTTC
cdr3_aa: CASGEAGYEQFF

j_call: TRBJ2-3
clone_size: .
v_call: TRBV7-9
cdr3_length: 15
d_call: .
cdr3_nt: TGTGCCAGCAGTCTATTGGGGGACCCTACAGATACGCAGTATTTT
cdr3_aa: CASSLLGDPTDTQYF

j_call: TRBJ2-5
clone_size: few
v_call: TRBV7-9
cdr3_length: 14
d_call: .
cdr3_nt: TGTGCCAGCAGCTTAACAGATATCCAAGAGACCCAGTACTTC
cdr3_aa: CASSLTDIQETQYF

j_call: TRBJ2-1
clone_size: .
v_call: TRBV20-1
cdr3_length: 11
d_call: .
cdr3_nt: TGCAGTGCTAGCCGTAACAATGAGCAGTTCTTC
cdr3_aa: CSASRNNEQFF

j_call: TRBJ2-1
clone_size: few
v_call: TRBV4-2
cdr3_length: 11
d_call: .
cdr3_nt: TGTGCCAGCAGCCAAGAGAGTGAGCAGTTCTTC
cdr3_aa: CASSQESEQFF

j_call: TRBJ2-2
clone_size: many
v_call: TRBV7-9
cdr3_length: 16
d_call: .
cdr3_nt: TGTGCCAGCAGCCTATGGACCGGAGCGAACACCGGGGAGCTGTTTTTT
cdr3_aa: CASSLWTGANTGELFF

j_call: TRBJ1-5
clone_size: many
v_call: TRBV10-3
cdr3_length: 20
d_call: TRBD1
cdr3_nt: TGTGCCATCAGCCCCTCCTCGGGGACAGGGCTGACCGACATACGGGGGCCCCAGCATTTT
cdr3_aa: CAISPSSGTGLTDIRGPQHF

j_call: TRBJ2-2
clone_size: .
v_call: TRBV12-3/TRBV12-4
cdr3_length: 15
d_call: .
cdr3_nt: TGTGCCAGCAGTATAGGAGGGAGCGGCACCGGGGAGCTGTTTTTT
cdr3_aa: CASSIGGSGTGELFF

j_call: TRBJ1-3
clone_size: few
v_call: TRBV2
cdr3_length: 19
d_call: TRBD1
cdr3_nt: TGTGCCAGCAGTGAAGTATCGGACAGGGTCGTCCTCTCTGGAAACACCATATATTTT
cdr3_aa: CASSEVSDRVVLSGNTIYF

j_call: TRBJ2-7
clone_size: .
v_call: TRBV6-5
cdr3_length: 16
d_call: .
cdr3_nt: TGTGCCAGCAGTTACTCGACCCGACAGGTCCCTAGCGAGCAGTACTTC
cdr3_aa: CASSYSTRQVPSEQYF

j_call: TRBJ2-1
clone_size: many
v_call: TRBV29-1
cdr3_length: 14
d_call: .
cdr3_nt: TGCAGCGTCCCTAGCCCGAGCTCCTACAATGAGCAGTTCTTC
cdr3_aa: CSVPSPSSYNEQFF

j_call: TRBJ1-2
clone_size: many
v_call: TRBV28
cdr3_length: 12
d_call: .
cdr3_nt: TGTGCCTTTGGAGCCCGGGAATATGGCTACACCTTC
cdr3_aa: CAFGAREYGYTF

j_call: TRBJ1-1
clone_size: few
v_call: TRBV2
cdr3_length: 14
d_call: TRBD1
cdr3_nt: TGTGCCAGCAGTGCACAGGGGGCTGGGACTGAAGCTTTCTTT
cdr3_aa: CASSAQGAGTEAFF

j_call: TRBJ2-1
clone_size: .
v_call: TRBV6-2/TRBV6-3
cdr3_length: 18
d_call: TRBD2
cdr3_nt: TGTGCCAGCAGTTACCGATGGGCGGGAGGCCCTTTTGACAATGAGCAGTTCTTC
cdr3_aa: CASSYRWAGGPFDNEQFF

j_call: TRBJ2-2
clone_size: .
v_call: TRBV24-1
cdr3_length: 16
d_call: TRBD1
cdr3_nt: TGTGCCACCAGTGATCACGACAGGGGTGGCACCGGGGAGCTGTTTTTT
cdr3_aa: CATSDHDRGGTGELFF

j_call: TRBJ2-3
clone_size: .
v_call: TRBV29-1
cdr3_length: 13
d_call: .
cdr3_nt: TGCAGCGTTTCAAGGGAACGAGGGGATACGCAGTATTTT
cdr3_aa: CSVSRERGDTQYF

j_call: TRBJ2-5
clone_size: few
v_call: TRBV7-9
cdr3_length: 14
d_call: .
cdr3_nt: TGTGCCAGCAGCTCAACAGGGATTTGGGAGACCCAGTACTTC
cdr3_aa: CASSSTGIWETQYF

j_call: TRBJ2-2
clone_size: .
v_call: TRBV5-5
cdr3_length: 15
d_call: .
cdr3_nt: TGTGCCAGCAGCTTGGTTGGTAGGAACACCGGGGAGCTGTTTTTT
cdr3_aa: CASSLVGRNTGELFF

j_call: TRBJ2-1
clone_size: few
v_call: TRBV6-1
cdr3_length: 16
d_call: .
cdr3_nt: TGTGCCAGCAGTAGGGGGGGGTGGGAGAGCTACAATGAGCAGTTCTTC
cdr3_aa: CASSRGGWESYNEQFF

j_call: TRBJ2-3
clone_size: .
v_call: TRBV2
cdr3_length: 15
d_call: .
cdr3_nt: TGTGCCAGCAGCCCGGCGGGACAGTACACAGATACGCAGTATTTT
cdr3_aa: CASSPAGQYTDTQYF

j_call: TRBJ2-1
clone_size: .
v_call: TRBV7-9
cdr3_length: 16
d_call: TRBD2
cdr3_nt: TGTGCCAGCAGCTCCCAAAGCGGGGGTCGATACAATGAGCAGTTCTTC
cdr3_aa: CASSSQSGGRYNEQFF

j_call: TRBJ2-7
clone_size: many
v_call: TRBV21-1
cdr3_length: 9
d_call: .
cdr3_nt: TGTGCCAGCGCCCCAGAGCAGTACTTC
cdr3_aa: CASAPEQYF